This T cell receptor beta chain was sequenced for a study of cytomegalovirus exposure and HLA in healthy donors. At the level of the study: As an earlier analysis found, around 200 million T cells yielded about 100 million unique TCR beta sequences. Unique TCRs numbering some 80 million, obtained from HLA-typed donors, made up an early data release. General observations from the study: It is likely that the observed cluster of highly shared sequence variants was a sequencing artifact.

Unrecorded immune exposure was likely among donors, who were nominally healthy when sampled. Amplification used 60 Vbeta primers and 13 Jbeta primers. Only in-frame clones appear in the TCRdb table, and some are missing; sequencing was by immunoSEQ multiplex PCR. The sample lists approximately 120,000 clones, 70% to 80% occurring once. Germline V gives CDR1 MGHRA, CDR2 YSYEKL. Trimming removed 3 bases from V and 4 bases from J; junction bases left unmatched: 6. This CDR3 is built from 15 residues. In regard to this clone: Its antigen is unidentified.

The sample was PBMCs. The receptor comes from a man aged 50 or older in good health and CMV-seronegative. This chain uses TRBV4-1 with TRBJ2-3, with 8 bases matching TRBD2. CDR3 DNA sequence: TGCGCCAGCAGCCAGGCCGGGAGGGGTCCAGATACGCAGTATTTT. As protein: CASSQAGRGPDTQYF.